This is a list of T cell receptor beta chains from one sample in a study of beta chain features in type 1 diabetes. Clones were sequenced by immunoSEQ multiplex PCR, and TCRdb holds only the in-frame ones, with some missing. The sample lists around 150,000 clones, approximately 62% occurring once. The specimen sequenced was naive CD4+ T cells from blood. Receptors were obtained from a young man with type 1 diabetes. Each CDR3 is given with its conserved first and last residue.

v_call	j_call	cdr3_aa
TRBV25-1	TRBJ1-4	CASSEGGTGHEKLFF
TRBV9	TRBJ1-5	CASPEGREAIRWSQHF
TRBV9	TRBJ2-5	CASSTGTSGGSTVETQYF
TRBV29-1	TRBJ2-7	CSVSRPSSSYEQYF
TRBV4-3	TRBJ2-5	CASSLILGVMETQYF
TRBV6-1	TRBJ2-3	CASSDQGRRTDTQYF
TRBV2	TRBJ1-5	CASSEQGSNQPQHF
TRBV30	TRBJ2-5	CAWSFIGVETQYF
TRBV30	TRBJ1-6	CAWSSPSPGSSPLHF
TRBV29-1	TRBJ2-7	CSVDKGQGGYEQYF
TRBV29-1	TRBJ1-1	CSVEAGVGTEAFF
TRBV19	TRBJ2-1	CASGNGGYNEQFF
TRBV2	TRBJ2-1	CASSEGWPNNEQFF
TRBV10-3	TRBJ2-1	CAISTGTSDNEQFF
TRBV5-1	TRBJ2-1	CASSITTGTGNNEQFF
TRBV23-1	TRBJ1-3	CASSQSIGQASGNTIYF
TRBV9	TRBJ1-2	CASSVEGDSNYGYTF
TRBV30	TRBJ1-4	CAFPDRGGEKLFF
TRBV7-2	TRBJ2-3	CASTIAGTTDTQYF
TRBV7-2	TRBJ1-4	CASSVHGTGNEKLFF
TRBV7-2	TRBJ2-7	CASSLSSVTTYEQYF
TRBV19	TRBJ1-6	CASSNQDSPLHF
TRBV7-9	TRBJ1-1	CASSLVSGGTEAFF
TRBV19	TRBJ1-1	CASNHQSNTEAFF
TRBV29-1	TRBJ2-5	CSVGQAQETQYF
TRBV29-1	TRBJ2-4	CSVHMVAKNIQYF
TRBV7-9	TRBJ2-5	CASSFATEQGSYF